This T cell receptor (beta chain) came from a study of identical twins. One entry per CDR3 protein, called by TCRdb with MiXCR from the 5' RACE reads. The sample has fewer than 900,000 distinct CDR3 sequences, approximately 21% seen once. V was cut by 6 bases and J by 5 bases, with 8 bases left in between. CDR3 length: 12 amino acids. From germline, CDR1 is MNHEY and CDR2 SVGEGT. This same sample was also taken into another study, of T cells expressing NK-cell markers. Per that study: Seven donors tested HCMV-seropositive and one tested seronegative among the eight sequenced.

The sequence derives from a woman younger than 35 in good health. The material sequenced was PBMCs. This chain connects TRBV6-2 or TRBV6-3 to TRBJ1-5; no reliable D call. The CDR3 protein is CASSEQHQPQHF. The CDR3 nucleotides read TGTGCCAGCAGCGAACAACATCAGCCCCAGCATTTT.